A single sample is the source of the 21 T cell receptor beta chains below, sequenced in a study of OX40 agonist ivuxolimab in advanced cancers. Repertoires were generated with immunoSEQ multiplex PCR, while TCRdb's copy carries only in-frame clones and drops some. Of fewer than 70,000 clones in the sample, about 84% are singletons; the top ten hold 5.5% to 7%. The sample consisted of CD4+ or CD8+ T cells sorted from blood, taken in a trial of the OX40 agonist ivuxolimab. Receptors were obtained from an adult with an advanced solid tumor such as melanoma, head and neck, liver or kidney cancer.

With respect to this clone: The junction does not match germline at one end; this may be a read error. The chain is built from TRBV10-3 and TRBJ1-1; TRBD1 matches at 7 bases. The CDR3 runs 14 residues. Germline V gene sequence: CDR1 ENHRY, CDR2 SYGVKD. The CDR3 region is CAISEFAGTELFDF. Here the CDR3 DNA reads TGTGCCATCAGTGAATTTGCCGGGACAGAACTTTTTGACTTT.

The V gene is TRBV28, the J gene TRBJ2-2; 7 positions agree with TRBD1. The germline V gene encodes CDR1 MDHEN and CDR2 SYDVKM. The length of the CDR3 is 17 residues. V gave up 4 bases and J gave up 6 bases; unmatched junction bases: 14. The CDR3 DNA reads as TGTGCCAGCAGTTCTGGGAAAGGGGGCGTAATACCCGGGGAGCTGTTTTTT. Protein product: CASSSGKGGVIPGELFF.

The chain uses TRBV7-3 and TRBJ1-1; D remains ambiguous. This CDR3 contains 14 residues. V gave up 2 bases and J gave up 1 base, with 8 bases separating them. Germline CDR1 SGHTA, CDR2 FQGTGA. CDR3 loop: CASSLLAGNTEAFF. Here the CDR3 DNA reads TGTGCCAGCAGCTTATTGGCGGGGAACACTGAAGCTTTCTTT.

This clone has only one observation. The rearrangement joins TRBV5-1 to TRBJ2-7, with 7 bases that match TRBD2. CDR1 and CDR2 from the germline V gene are SGHRS and YFSETQ. This CDR3 comprises 15 residues. J gave up 0 bases and V 0 bases, and 3 bases lay outside the gene matches. The CDR3 reads CASSLVAGASYEQYF. CDR3 nucleotide sequence: TGCGCCAGCAGCTTGGTAGCGGGTGCCTCCTACGAGCAGTACTTC.

V and J are TRBV9 and TRBJ2-7; possibly TRBD1 for D (6 bases). CDR1 and CDR2 from the germline V gene are SGDLS and YYNGEE. Between the trimmed V and J ends, which lost 4 bases and 2 bases, there was a span of 16 bases. The CDR3 extends over 15 amino acids. The CDR3 bases are TGTGCCAGCAGCAGACTCGGGACACCACCCTACGAGCAGTACTTC. Its protein is CASSRLGTPPYEQYF.

J is TRBJ2-1 and V is TRBV7-2, with TRBD1 as a possible D gene (5 bases). The germline CDR1 and CDR2 sequences are SGHTA and FQGNSA. V lost 7 bases and J lost 1, with 20 bases in between. This CDR3 is built from 17 residues. CDR3 DNA sequence: TGTGCCAGCACCTGGAGTATAGGGGCGGATTCCTACAATGAGCAGTTCTTC. Amino acids: CASTWSIGADSYNEQFF.

The rearrangement joins TRBV5-1 to TRBJ2-7, with TRBD1 identical over 8 bases. Germline V gene data show CDR1 as SGHRS and CDR2 as YFSETQ. The CDR3 loop spans 15 amino acids. Germline trimming cut 4 bases from V and 4 bases from J; bases unmatched to any gene: 10. The chain's CDR3 is CASSLSDRGGYEQYF. CDR3 nucleotide sequence: TGCGCCAGCAGCCTTAGCGACAGGGGAGGTTACGAGCAGTACTTC.

The chain joins TRBV4-2 to TRBJ2-3; D gene unclear. Germline V gives CDR1 LGHNA, CDR2 YNFKEQ. The CDR3 is made up of 12 amino acids. Deletions cut 5 bases from V and 6 bases from J, with 9 bases between. CDR3 sequence reads: CASSVDHDTQYF. CDR3 in DNA: TGTGCCAGCAGCGTAGATCACGATACGCAGTATTTT.

The chain uses TRBV28 and TRBJ2-7, with D unclear. Germline assignment: CDR1 MDHEN and CDR2 SYDVKM. The CDR3 runs 13 residues. V was trimmed by 7 bases and J by 0 bases, leaving 10 bases between them. CDR3 protein: CASILLSSYEQYF. DNA for the CDR3: TGTGCCAGCATCCTACTGAGCTCCTACGAGCAGTACTTC.

The J gene is TRBJ1-1, the V gene TRBV7-2; no clear D. CDR3 length: 13 residues. CDR1 is SGHTA and CDR2 is FQGNSA in the germline V gene. Trimming removed 1 base at V and 4 bases at J, with 7 bases between. The CDR3 reads CASSLVAGTEAFF. In DNA, the CDR3 is TGTGCCAGCAGCTTAGTTGCGGGCACTGAAGCTTTCTTT.

The genes are TRBV7-9 and TRBJ1-2; the D gene is possibly TRBD1 (5 bases). Germline V gives CDR1 SEHNR, CDR2 FQNEAQ (reference sequence). This CDR3 contains 15 residues. V lost 1 base and J 2 bases, leaving 11 bases between the germline ends. The chain's CDR3 is CASSLESGRNYGYTF. CDR3 sequence (DNA): TGTGCCAGCAGCTTAGAGTCGGGACGGAACTATGGCTACACCTTC. The full variable domain, with the rest looked up from reference TRBV7-9 and TRBJ1-2, is DTGVSQNPRHKITKRGQNVTFRCDPISEHNRLYWYRQTLGQGPEFLTYFQNEAQLEKSRLLSDRFSAERPKGSFSTLEIQRTEQGDSAMYLCASSLESGRNYGYTFGSGTRLTVV.

The J gene is TRBJ1-5, the V gene TRBV4-2; 7 nucleotides align to TRBD1. V lost 4 bases to trimming and J lost 4 bases; unmatched junction nucleotides: 7. This CDR3 contains 15 residues. Germline V gives CDR1 LGHNA, CDR2 YNFKEQ. The CDR3, as DNA: TGTGCCAGCAGCCTCGGGACAGTAGATAATCAGCCCCAGCATTTT. Its protein product is CASSLGTVDNQPQHF.

The rearrangement links TRBV5-1 to TRBJ2-7; tentative D call: TRBD2 (5 bases). Germline V CDR1 and CDR2: SGHRS, YFSETQ. There are 15 residues in the CDR3. The V gene lost 0 bases and the J gene lost 3 bases, with 13 bases spanning the gap. The CDR3 sequence: CASSLAGPRGYEQYF. The DNA of the CDR3 is TGCGCCAGCAGCTTGGCCGGACCCCGGGGCTACGAGCAGTACTTC.

This rearrangement joins TRBV12-5 to TRBJ2-1, with 10 bases identical to TRBD2. The V gene's germline CDR1 is LGHNT and CDR2 FRNRAP. The CDR3 consists of 17 residues. The J segment lost 6 bases and the V segment lost 5 bases, leaving 13 bases of the junction unmatched. The chain's CDR3 is CASGLGNSGGTGNEQFF. DNA for the CDR3: TGTGCTAGTGGTCTAGGTAATAGCGGGGGGACAGGCAATGAGCAGTTCTTC.

The chain links TRBV9 to TRBJ2-3; D may be TRBD2 (5 bases). The CDR3 is 14 residues long. The V end lost 0 bases, the J end lost 4 bases, and 9 bases lay between the germline ends. From germline, CDR1 is SGDLS and CDR2 YYNGEE. The CDR3 region is CASSVAGWADTQYF. In DNA form, the CDR3 reads TGTGCCAGCAGCGTAGCGGGGTGGGCAGATACGCAGTATTTT. Full variable domain (missing parts from reference TRBV9 and TRBJ2-3): DSGVTQTPKHLITATGQRVTLRCSPRSGDLSVYWYQQSLDQGLQFLIQYYNGEERAKGNILERFSAQQFPDLHSELNLSSLELGDSALYFCASSVAGWADTQYFGPGTRLTVL.

The genes are TRBV14 and TRBJ2-5, with D perhaps TRBD1 (6 bases). V lost 1 base and J lost 2, with 11 bases in between. Germline CDR1 SGHDN, CDR2 FVKESK. The CDR3 loop spans 15 amino acids. The CDR3 nucleotides are TGTGCCAGCAGCCAAGTCTGGCAGGGGCAAGAGACCCAGTACTTC. Protein: CASSQVWQGQETQYF.

This chain connects TRBV15 to TRBJ2-7; 10 bases are shared with TRBD2. Trimming cost V 6 bases and J 7 bases; bases outside gene matches: 9. The CDR3 extends over 14 amino acids. Germline CDR1 reads LNHNV; CDR2 reads YYDKDF (reference sequence). The CDR3 is CATRNSGGAREQYF. The CDR3 nucleotides are TGTGCCACCAGAAACAGCGGGGGGGCCAGAGAGCAGTACTTC.

This chain links TRBV11-2 with TRBJ2-5; 10 positions agree with TRBD1. After removal of 6 bases from V and 4 bases from J, the junction contained 8 bases not matched to a gene. The CDR3 is made up of 15 amino acids. The germline gives CDR1 SGHAT, CDR2 FQNNGV. CDR3 sequence: CASRAGTGDVETQYF. CDR3 sequence (DNA): TGTGCCAGCAGGGCCGGGACAGGGGATGTAGAGACCCAGTACTTC.

This chain joins TRBV5-6 and TRBJ2-7; a weak D match, TRBD2 (6 bases). Per the germline V gene, CDR1 is SGHDT and CDR2 is YYEEEE. The V end lost 0 bases, the J end lost 7 bases, and 23 bases lay between the germline ends. The CDR3 loop spans 17 amino acids. The CDR3 coding sequence is TGTGCCAGCAGCTTGGACCCCACCGGGACTTTTCCAGGGGAGCAGTACTTC. Translated, it gives CASSLDPTGTFPGEQYF.

This clone has only a few counts. CDR3 bases: TGTGCCAGTAGTGGACCGGAGGGGACAGGGTTCTCCTACGAGCAGTACTTC. It codes for CASSGPEGTGFSYEQYF. V usage is TRBV19 and J usage is TRBJ2-7, with TRBD1 matching 9 bases. V gave up 5 bases and J gave up 0 bases; unmatched junction bases: 11. The V gene's germline CDR1 is LNHDA and CDR2 SQIVND (reference sequence). This CDR3 spans 17 amino acids. Complete variable domain (other parts from reference TRBV19 and TRBJ2-7): DGGITQSPKYLFRKEGQNVTLSCEQNLNHDAMYWYRQDPGQGLRLIYYSQIVNDFQKGDIAEGYSVSREKKESFPLTVTSAQKNPTAFYLCASSGPEGTGFSYEQYFGPGTRLTVT.

The V call is TRBV12-5, the J call TRBJ1-1; TRBD1 aligns across 10 bases. CDR1 is LGHNT and CDR2 is FRNRAP in the germline V gene. The CDR3 extends over 15 amino acids. V was clipped by 3 bases and J by 2 bases; unmatched bases: 3. CDR3 DNA: TGTGCTAGTGGTTTCGGACAGGGGGAAAACACTGAAGCTTTCTTT. It specifies CASGFGQGENTEAFF.